The 26 T cell receptor beta chains below come from one sample, sequenced in a study of blood T cell repertoires in COVID-19. Profiling relied on immunoSEQ multiplex PCR, and the TCRdb table lists in-frame clones only, not all of them. The sample includes 30,000 to 45,000 clones, around four fifths of them seen just once. Sequencing was performed on peripheral blood. These receptors came from a man in his 70s with acute or convalescent COVID-19.

The chain has TRBV5-1 and TRBJ2-7; 8 bases map to TRBD2. CDR1 and CDR2 (germline): SGHRS, YFSETQ. V was clipped by 4 bases and J by 2 bases; unmatched bases: 2. The CDR3 is made up of 13 amino acids. For the CDR3, the DNA is TGCGCCAGCAGCCCGGGGGGGGCCTACGAGCAGTACTTC. Translation gives CASSPGGAYEQYF.

This chain links TRBV6-2 or TRBV6-3 with TRBJ2-7, with D uncertain. The CDR3 loop spans 16 amino acids. The germline gives CDR1 MNHEY, CDR2 SVGEGT. V was clipped by 7 bases and J by 0 bases, with 19 bases between them. The DNA of the CDR3 is TGTGCCAGCAACCCTTTTCTATCGGTAGTCTCCTACGAGCAGTACTTC. Its protein product is CASNPFLSVVSYEQYF.

In this sample, this clone turned up once. The chain joins TRBV28 to TRBJ1-4, with 8 nucleotides matching TRBD1. There are 17 residues in the CDR3. Looked up from germline, CDR1 is MDHEN and CDR2 is SYDVKM. V was clipped by 5 bases and J by 0 bases; unmatched bases: 8. The CDR3 is CASSPWTGTATNEKLFF. CDR3 nucleotide sequence: TGTGCCAGCAGTCCCTGGACAGGGACTGCAACTAATGAAAAACTGTTTTTT.

The V call is TRBV30, the J call TRBJ2-6; no reliable D call. The germline V gene encodes CDR1 GTSNPN and CDR2 SVGIG (reference sequence). CDR3 length equals 15 residues. V dropped 0 bases and J dropped 1 base, with 7 bases sitting between them. CDR3 DNA: TGTGCCTGGAGTGTTCTCCTTTCTGGGGCCAACGTCCTGACTTTC. This translates into CAWSVLLSGANVLTF.

The chain is built from TRBV7-2 and TRBJ1-2; no clear D. The length of the CDR3 is 12 residues. The germline CDR1 and CDR2 sequences are SGHTA and FQGNSA. The V gene lost 4 bases and the J gene lost 0 bases, with 3 bases spanning the gap. The chain's CDR3 is CASSSTNYGYTF. The CDR3 DNA reads as TGTGCCAGCAGCTCTACTAACTATGGCTACACCTTC.

The J gene is TRBJ2-6, the V gene TRBV6-6; no firm D call. Trimming took off 0 bases at V and 0 bases at J, with 3 bases between the two ends. Germline V CDR1 and CDR2: MNHNY, SVGAGI (reference sequence). CDR3 length: 15 residues. CDR3 protein: CASSYSRSGANVLTF. CDR3 nucleotides: TGTGCCAGCAGTTACTCGCGCTCTGGGGCCAACGTCCTGACTTTC.

The rearrangement uses TRBV19 and TRBJ1-5; 8 bases are a match to TRBD1. Germline V gene sequence: CDR1 LNHDA, CDR2 SQIVND (reference sequence). The CDR3 spans 13 residues. The V segment lost 7 bases and the J segment 4 bases; nucleotides outside the gene matches: 3. The chain's CDR3 is CASTNRGNQPQHF. The CDR3 nucleotides are TGTGCCAGTACCAACAGGGGGAATCAGCCCCAGCATTTT.

This clone was seen a single time. The chain is built from TRBV2 and TRBJ2-4, with a weak D call TRBD2 (6 bases). V dropped 4 bases and J dropped 7 bases, with 14 bases sitting between them. Germline V gene lookup returns CDR1 SNHLY and CDR2 FYNNEI. The CDR3 is 14 residues long. The CDR3: CASSGRERVNIQYF. In nucleotides, the CDR3 is TGTGCCAGCAGTGGTCGGGAGCGAGTGAACATTCAGTACTTC.

This clone was picked up one time. The chain couples TRBV4-3 to TRBJ1-5, with 11 bases fitting TRBD1. V was pared by 0 bases and J by 6 bases, with 7 bases of the junction left unmatched. The CDR3 runs 17 residues. CDR1 and CDR2 (germline): LGHNA, YSLEER. The CDR3 DNA follows: TGCGCCAGCAGCCAAGATTACGGGACAGGGGGTGGTCAGCCCCAGCATTTT. As protein: CASSQDYGTGGGQPQHF.

The chain is built from TRBV7-9 and TRBJ1-4, with 12 bases fitting TRBD1. The CDR3 spans 15 residues. V trimming: 6 bases; J trimming: 8 bases; junction bases outside the gene matches: 7. The germline gives CDR1 SEHNR, CDR2 FQNEAQ (reference sequence). CDR3 sequence (DNA): TGTGCCAGCAGTGGCCGGGACAGGGGGCGAGAAAAACTGTTTTTT. It yields the protein CASSGRDRGREKLFF.

This chain joins TRBV5-4 and TRBJ2-2; 8 bases are a match to TRBD1. This CDR3 has 15 residues. Looked up from germline, CDR1 is SGHNT and CDR2 is YYREEE (reference sequence). Germline trimming cut 4 bases from V and 7 bases from J; bases unmatched to any gene: 9. CDR3 in amino acids: CASSPGGLGNGELFF. In nucleotides, the CDR3 is TGTGCCAGCAGCCCAGGGGGCCTAGGGAACGGGGAGCTGTTTTTT. Combining the CDR3 with reference TRBV5-4 and TRBJ2-2 gives the whole variable domain ETGVTQSPTHLIKTRGQQVTLRCSSQSGHNTVSWYQQALGQGPQFIFQYYREEENGRGNFPPRFSGLQFPNYSSELNVNALELDDSALYLCASSPGGLGNGELFFGEGSRLTVL.

This clone has a single count. The V and J genes are TRBV19 and TRBJ2-5; a weak D match, TRBD1 (6 bases). Germline values: CDR1 LNHDA, CDR2 SQIVND (reference sequence). There are 14 residues in the CDR3. The V end was cut by 0 bases, the J end by 4 bases, with 9 bases between. The CDR3 coding sequence is TGTGCCAGTAGTATAGATGGGGGCGCAGAGACCCAGTACTTC. It yields the protein CASSIDGGAETQYF.

A single count supports this clone. The J gene is TRBJ1-1, the V gene TRBV10-3; weak D call: TRBD1 (6 bases). The CDR3 spans 15 residues. In germline, CDR1 is ENHRY, CDR2 SYGVKD. Trimming removed 2 bases from V and 5 bases from J, with 15 bases in between. CDR3 DNA: TGTGCCATCAGTGAGCCCACAGGGAGCAGAACTGAAGCTTTCTTT. Its translation: CAISEPTGSRTEAFF.

This clone was seen only once. The chain combines TRBV6-5 with TRBJ2-4; 11 bases agree with TRBD1. V trimming: 4 bases; J trimming: 7 bases; junction bases outside the gene matches: 3. The CDR3 has 14 amino acids. Germline CDR1 MNHEY, CDR2 SVGAGI. CDR3 protein: CASSSGTGGNIQYF. CDR3 in DNA: TGTGCCAGCAGTTCCGGGACAGGGGGTAACATTCAGTACTTC.

In this sample, this clone is medium-sized. The chain couples TRBV19 to TRBJ2-1, with D maybe TRBD2 (5 bases). V gave up 3 bases and J gave up 7 bases, with 7 bases separating them. The germline V gene has CDR1 LNHDA and CDR2 SQIVND (reference sequence). The CDR3 runs 12 residues. CDR3 sequence (DNA): TGTGCCAGTAGTATTGAGGGAAATGAGCAGTTCTTC. The encoded protein is CASSIEGNEQFF.

This rearrangement joins TRBV19 to TRBJ1-2, with 8 bases lining up with TRBD1. The CDR3 loop spans 12 amino acids. Germline CDR1 LNHDA, CDR2 SQIVND (reference sequence). V was clipped by 6 bases and J by 7 bases; unmatched bases: 4. CDR3 in DNA: TGTGCCAGTAGCCAGGGGGCTCGTGGCTACACCTTC. It specifies CASSQGARGYTF.

The chain uses TRBV9 and TRBJ2-5; D uncertain. The CDR3 has 15 residues. V lost 0 bases and J lost 4, with 13 bases in between. The germline CDR1 and CDR2 sequences are SGDLS and YYNGEE. The DNA for the CDR3 is TGTGCCAGCAGCGTAGATGTGGTATCCAGAGAGACCCAGTACTTC. As protein: CASSVDVVSRETQYF.

The CDR3 DNA reads TGTGCCAGCAGTTTATGGGCGGAGGAGAATTCACCCCTCCACTTT. Its protein is CASSLWAEENSPLHF. The chain carries TRBV28 and TRBJ1-6; D unclear. V lost 0 bases and J 7 bases, leaving 10 bases between the germline ends. Germline V CDR1 and CDR2: MDHEN, SYDVKM. The CDR3 totals 15 residues.

This sequence joins TRBV7-9 and TRBJ1-6, with 7 bases matching TRBD1. V was pared by 3 bases and J by 13 bases, with 15 bases of the junction left unmatched. CDR3 size: 16 residues. Germline V CDR1 and CDR2: SEHNR, FQNEAQ (reference sequence). The CDR3 nucleotides are TGTGCCAGCAGCTTGGCAAGTAACAGGGGTGTTTGGCCCCTCCACTTT. Amino acids: CASSLASNRGVWPLHF. Full variable domain (remainder filled in from reference TRBV7-9 and TRBJ1-6): DTGVSQNPRHKITKRGQNVTFRCDPISEHNRLYWYRQTLGQGPEFLTYFQNEAQLEKSRLLSDRFSAERPKGSFSTLEIQRTEQGDSAMYLCASSLASNRGVWPLHFGNGTRLTVT.

The genes are TRBV11-3 and TRBJ1-1; TRBD1 might be the D (5 bases). Germline V lookup: CDR1 SGHNT, CDR2 YENEEA. The CDR3 has 14 amino acids. The V end was cut by 4 bases, the J end by 1 base, with 10 bases between. The CDR3 here is CASSSGTGNTEAFF. The CDR3 nucleotides are TGTGCCAGCAGCTCAGGTACAGGGAACACTGAAGCTTTCTTT. Combining the CDR3 with reference TRBV11-3 and TRBJ1-1 gives the whole variable domain EAGVVQSPRYKIIEKKQPVAFWCNPISGHNTLYWYLQNLGQGPELLIRYENEEAVDDSQLPKDRFSAERLKGVDSTLKIQPAELGDSAVYLCASSSGTGNTEAFFGQGTRLTVV.

V usage is TRBV12-3 or TRBV12-4 and J usage is TRBJ2-1; possible D gene TRBD2, 6 bases. Trimming removed 4 bases at V and 9 bases at J, with 10 bases between. The CDR3 extends over 12 amino acids. The DNA of the CDR3 is TGTGCCAGCAGTTGGCGGGGCGTTGAGCAGTTCTTC. It codes for CASSWRGVEQFF.

The V gene is TRBV28, the J gene TRBJ2-4; 12 bases map to TRBD1. The CDR3 consists of 16 residues. The junction had 6 bases not matched to a gene; V was cut back by 5 bases and J by 4 bases. Germline-derived CDR1 and CDR2 are MDHEN and SYDVKM. The CDR3 nucleotides read TGTGCCAGCAGTACCCCGGGACAGGGGGCAAAAAACATTCAGTACTTC. It translates to CASSTPGQGAKNIQYF.

This clone was observed a few times. The V gene is TRBV6-2 or TRBV6-3, the J gene TRBJ2-7, with D perhaps matching TRBD2 (6 bases). Trimming cost V 2 bases and J 1 base, with 12 bases left between them. Germline values: CDR1 MNHEY, CDR2 SVGEGT. This CDR3 has 15 residues. The CDR3 DNA sequence: TGTGCCAGCAGTTACGGTAGCGGCCTATCCTACGAGCAGTACTTC. It codes for CASSYGSGLSYEQYF.

This chain connects TRBV19 to TRBJ2-7, with 10 bases that match TRBD2. Germline trimming cut 5 bases from V and 3 bases from J; bases unmatched to any gene: 7. This CDR3 is built from 15 residues. Per germline, CDR1 LNHDA and CDR2 SQIVND (reference sequence). The CDR3 DNA is TGTGCCAGTAGTTTACTAGCGGGAAAGATCTACGAGCAGTACTTC. Its protein product is CASSLLAGKIYEQYF.

This clone was observed a few times. This sequence joins TRBV29-1 and TRBJ2-2; 7 bases are shared with TRBD1. The CDR3 length is 13 residues. Unmatched junction bases numbered 1, after V lost 6 bases and J lost 0 bases. Per the germline V gene, CDR1 is SQVTM and CDR2 is ANQGSEA. DNA for the CDR3: TGCAGCGTGCAGGGGGCGAACACCGGGGAGCTGTTTTTT. It is translated as CSVQGANTGELFF.

J is TRBJ2-3 and V is TRBV9; 9 bases are a match to TRBD2. The CDR3 is 16 residues long. Trimming took 0 bases from V and 4 from J; bases not matched to a gene: 6. Germline V gives CDR1 SGDLS, CDR2 YYNGEE. This chain's CDR3 is CASSVEMGGGADTQYF. CDR3 nucleotides: TGTGCCAGCAGCGTAGAGATGGGCGGGGGGGCAGATACGCAGTATTTT.